The clone carrying this T cell receptor (beta chain) was recorded many times. Its antigen is still unknown. It was template switching that added a universal primer site, and there were unique molecular identifiers on the cDNA. A single record per CDR3 protein comes from TCRdb applying MiXCR to the 5' RACE reads. The table records over 200,000 distinct CDR3 sequences, 8% to 11% of them present only once. V dropped 6 bases and J dropped 11; count of bases not matched to a gene: 6. In germline, CDR1 is MNHEY, CDR2 SVGEGT. The CDR3 runs to 13 residues. The data stem from a study of identical twins. Findings of the study overall: Cross-sectional statistical analysis was relied on for the conclusions, without the same donors being followed.

The source is a middle-aged man in good health. The gene calls are TRBV6-2 or TRBV6-3 and TRBJ1-5, with 11 bases fitting TRBD1. Sequencing used memory T cells sorted from blood. The CDR3 reads CASSAGQGVTQHF. CDR3 nucleotides: TGTGCCAGCAGCGCGGGACAGGGGGTAACCCAGCATTTT.